Shown below are 15 T cell receptor beta chains from a single sample sequenced in a study of T cell responses to AZD1222 COVID-19 vaccine. Sequenced by immunoSEQ multiplex PCR; TCRdb stores in-frame clones only, minus some. This table has 90,000 to 150,000 clones, about 83% appearing once. This material consisted of peripheral blood, taken on day 0 of AZD1222 vaccination. These receptors all stem from an adult in good health.

The chain joins TRBV4-2 to TRBJ2-2; 10 nucleotides align to TRBD2. The germline gives CDR1 LGHNA, CDR2 YNFKEQ. After removal of 5 bases from V and 5 bases from J, the junction contained 11 bases not matched to a gene. This CDR3 comprises 17 residues. The CDR3 nucleotides read TGTGCCAGCAGCTCCCCATCAGCGGGAGGGTTTACCGGGGAGCTGTTTTTT. Protein product: CASSSPSAGGFTGELFF.

This clone was seen only once. V usage is TRBV3-1 (or the pseudogene TRBV3-2) and J usage is TRBJ2-5; D gene unclear. Germline loops: CDR1 LGHDT, CDR2 YNNKEL (reference sequence). The V end lost 0 bases, the J end lost 6 bases, and 5 bases lay between the germline ends. The CDR3 sequence is 12 residues long. CDR3: CASSQDGKTQYF. The CDR3 DNA sequence: TGTGCCAGCAGCCAAGATGGGAAGACCCAGTACTTC.

V gene TRBV5-6 combines with J gene TRBJ2-1; D is ambiguous. Germline V CDR1 and CDR2: SGHDT, YYEEEE. The CDR3 spans 15 residues. Trimming left V 4 bases short and J 3 bases short, with 14 bases between. The CDR3 sequence is CASSPMATGYNEQFF. Written as DNA, the CDR3 is TGTGCCAGCAGCCCCATGGCAACGGGCTACAATGAGCAGTTCTTC.

This chain uses TRBV27 with TRBJ2-7, with a weak D call TRBD2 (6 bases). V lost 6 bases and J lost 5, with 14 bases in between. CDR1 and CDR2 (germline): MNHEY, SMNVEV (reference sequence). CDR3 length: 13 amino acids. The CDR3 sequence: CASSYSWRDEQYF. The CDR3 DNA follows: TGTGCCAGCAGCTACTCATGGAGGGACGAGCAGTACTTC.

This clone was observed a few times. The V call is TRBV19, the J call TRBJ2-3, with 7 bases that match TRBD2. Germline trimming cut 9 bases from V and 6 bases from J; bases unmatched to any gene: 12. The CDR3 extends over 14 amino acids. Germline values: CDR1 LNHDA, CDR2 SQIVND (reference sequence). DNA for the CDR3: TGTGCCAGCAAGCCGGGACTATTAAAGGATACGCAGTATTTT. This translates into CASKPGLLKDTQYF.

This chain links TRBV13 with TRBJ1-1; 8 bases match TRBD1. V was pared by 5 bases and J by 1 base, with 9 bases of the junction left unmatched. The germline CDR1 and CDR2 sequences are PRHDT and FYEKMQ (reference sequence). CDR3 size: 16 residues. The CDR3 here is CASSTLTGTGNTEAFF. The CDR3 DNA reads as TGTGCCAGCAGCACCCTTACCGGGACAGGGAACACTGAAGCTTTCTTT. Full variable domain (missing parts from reference TRBV13 and TRBJ1-1): AAGVIQSPRHLIKEKRETATLKCYPIPRHDTVYWYQQGPGQDPQFLISFYEKMQSDKGSIPDRFSAQQFSDYHSELNMSSLELGDSALYFCASSTLTGTGNTEAFFGQGTRLTVV.

The CDR3 DNA is TGTGCCAGCAGCCAATCGTGGCAGGGAGGCTACGAGCAGTACTTC. The encoded protein is CASSQSWQGGYEQYF. The genes are TRBV16 and TRBJ2-7; a weak D match, TRBD2 (6 bases). This CDR3 has 15 residues. V was trimmed by 0 bases and J by 3 bases, leaving 12 bases between them. CDR1 and CDR2 from the germline V gene are KGHSY and FQNENV.

The chain links TRBV19 to TRBJ2-7; D is perhaps TRBD1 or TRBD2 (6 bases each). CDR1 and CDR2 from the germline V gene are LNHDA and SQIVND (reference sequence). This CDR3 has 13 amino acids. Deletions cut 3 bases from V and 8 bases from J, with 14 bases between. CDR3 in amino acids: CASSIGGGAQQYF. The CDR3 region has the DNA TGTGCCAGTAGTATCGGAGGGGGAGCGCAGCAGTACTTC.

This sequence joins TRBV4-2 and TRBJ2-5; D gene uncertain. V lost 0 bases, J lost 0 bases, and 8 bases lay in between. The CDR3 totals 15 residues. The germline V gene encodes CDR1 LGHNA and CDR2 YNFKEQ. CDR3 bases: TGTGCCAGCAGCCAAGATTTTACAAACCAAGAGACCCAGTACTTC. This gives the protein CASSQDFTNQETQYF.

V is TRBV29-1 and J is TRBJ2-7, with 13 bases matching TRBD2. CDR1 SQVTM and CDR2 ANQGSEA come from the germline V gene. The J segment lost 4 bases and the V segment lost 7 bases, leaving 4 bases of the junction unmatched. This CDR3 has 13 amino acids. The CDR3 nucleotides are TGCAGCGCGAGGACTAGCGGGAGTTACGAGCAGTACTTC. Protein product: CSARTSGSYEQYF.

This rearrangement joins TRBV9 to TRBJ1-3; D uncertain. Germline CDR1 and CDR2: SGDLS and YYNGEE. This CDR3 has 16 residues. Between the trimmed V and J ends, which lost 0 bases and 4 bases, there was a span of 14 bases. CDR3 amino acids: CASSVAGSSLGNTIYF. DNA of the CDR3: TGTGCCAGCAGCGTAGCCGGCAGTTCCTTGGGAAACACCATATATTTT.

The V call is TRBV6-5, the J call TRBJ1-5; D gene unclear. This CDR3 spans 14 amino acids. CDR1 MNHEY and CDR2 SVGAGI come from the germline V gene. Trimming removed 6 bases at V and 0 bases at J, with 9 bases between. The CDR3 loop is CASRDGYSNQPQHF. The CDR3 bases are TGTGCCAGCAGGGACGGGTATAGCAATCAGCCCCAGCATTTT.

CDR3 nucleotides: TGCAGTGCTAGTCCAGGGGACCCCTACGAGCAGTACTTC. It specifies CSASPGDPYEQYF. V is TRBV20-1 and J is TRBJ2-7; tentatively, D is TRBD1 (6 bases). Per the germline V gene, CDR1 is DFQATT and CDR2 is SNEGSKA (reference sequence). This CDR3 spans 13 amino acids. V dropped 3 bases and J dropped 2 bases, with 11 bases sitting between them.

The rearrangement links TRBV19 to TRBJ1-1; a possible D gene is TRBD1 (6 bases). This CDR3 spans 17 amino acids. V dropped 3 bases and J dropped 3 bases, with 20 bases sitting between them. Germline V gene lookup returns CDR1 LNHDA and CDR2 SQIVND (reference sequence). CDR3 sequence reads: CASSMGGTSAGYTEAFF. As DNA, the CDR3 is TGTGCCAGTAGTATGGGAGGGACAAGTGCTGGGTACACTGAAGCTTTCTTT. The full variable domain, completed using reference TRBV19 and TRBJ1-1, is DGGITQSPKYLFRKEGQNVTLSCEQNLNHDAMYWYRQDPGQGLRLIYYSQIVNDFQKGDIAEGYSVSREKKESFPLTVTSAQKNPTAFYLCASSMGGTSAGYTEAFFGQGTRLTVV.

The V gene is TRBV4-1, the J gene TRBJ2-1; 7 positions match TRBD2. The germline CDR1 and CDR2 sequences are MGHRA and YSYEKL. The CDR3 consists of 17 residues. With V trimmed by 1 base and J by 2 bases, 8 bases remained unmatched. The DNA for the CDR3 is TGCGCCAGCAGCCAAGGACCAGCTAGCGGAGCCTACAATGAGCAGTTCTTC. The encoded protein is CASSQGPASGAYNEQFF.